The sequence of this T cell receptor (beta chain) was determined in a study of OX40 agonist ivuxolimab in advanced cancers. Assay: immunoSEQ multiplex PCR; the TCRdb copy retains only in-frame clones and omits some. The table records some 62,000 clones, more than 65% of them present only once. Germline V gives CDR1 SGHDT, CDR2 YYEEEE. The CDR3 has 14 residues. The V segment lost 5 bases and the J segment 1 base; nucleotides outside the gene matches: 4. Sequencing was performed on CD4+ or CD8+ T cells sorted from blood, taken in a trial of the OX40 agonist ivuxolimab. This sequence joins TRBV5-6 and TRBJ2-5, with TRBD2 matching 8 bases. The origin of this receptor is an adult with an advanced solid tumor such as melanoma, head and neck, liver or kidney cancer. The CDR3 protein is CASSVRGVQETQYF. CDR3 DNA sequence: TGTGCCAGCAGTGTGCGGGGGGTCCAAGAGACCCAGTACTTC. Using reference TRBV5-6 and TRBJ2-5 for the parts outside the CDR3, the full variable domain is DAGVTQSPTHLIKTRGQQVTLRCSPKSGHDTVSWYQQALGQGPQFIFQYYEEEERQRGNFPDRFSGHQFPNYSSELNVNALLLGDSALYLCASSVRGVQETQYFGPGTRLLVL.